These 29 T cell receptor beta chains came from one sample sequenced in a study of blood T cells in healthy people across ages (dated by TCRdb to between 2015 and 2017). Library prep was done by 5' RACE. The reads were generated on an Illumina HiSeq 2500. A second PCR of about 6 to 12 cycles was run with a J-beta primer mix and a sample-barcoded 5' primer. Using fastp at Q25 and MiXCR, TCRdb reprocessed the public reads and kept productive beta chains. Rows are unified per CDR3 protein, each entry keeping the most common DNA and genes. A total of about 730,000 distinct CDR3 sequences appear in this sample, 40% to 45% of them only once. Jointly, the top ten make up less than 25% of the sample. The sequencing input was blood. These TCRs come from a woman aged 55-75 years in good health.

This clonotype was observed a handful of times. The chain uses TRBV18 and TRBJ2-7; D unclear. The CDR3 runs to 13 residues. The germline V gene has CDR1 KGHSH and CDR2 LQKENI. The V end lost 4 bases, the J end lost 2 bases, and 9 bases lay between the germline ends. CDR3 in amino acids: CASSQSRTYEQYF. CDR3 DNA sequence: TGTGCCAGCTCACAAAGTAGGACCTACGAGCAGTACTTC.

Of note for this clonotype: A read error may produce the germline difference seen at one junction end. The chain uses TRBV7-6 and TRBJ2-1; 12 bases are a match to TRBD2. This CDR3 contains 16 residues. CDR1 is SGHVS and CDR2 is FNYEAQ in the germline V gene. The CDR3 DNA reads TGTGCCGGCAGCCCAGAGACTAGCGGGGGTTACAATGAGCAGTTCTTC. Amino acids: CAGSPETSGGYNEQFF.

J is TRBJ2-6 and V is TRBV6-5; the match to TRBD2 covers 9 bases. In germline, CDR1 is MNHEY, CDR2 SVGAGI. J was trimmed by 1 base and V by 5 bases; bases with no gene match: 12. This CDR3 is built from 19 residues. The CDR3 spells CASSNPPSAGGSGANVLTF. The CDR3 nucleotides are TGTGCCAGCAGTAACCCTCCCTCCGCGGGAGGGTCTGGGGCCAACGTCCTGACTTTC.

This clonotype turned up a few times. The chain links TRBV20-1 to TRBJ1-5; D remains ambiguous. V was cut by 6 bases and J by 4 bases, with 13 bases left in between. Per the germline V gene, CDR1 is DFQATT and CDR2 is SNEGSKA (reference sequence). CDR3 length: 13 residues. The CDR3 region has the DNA TGCAGTGCCATTCCGACGGGTAATCAGCCCCAGCATTTT. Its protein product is CSAIPTGNQPQHF.

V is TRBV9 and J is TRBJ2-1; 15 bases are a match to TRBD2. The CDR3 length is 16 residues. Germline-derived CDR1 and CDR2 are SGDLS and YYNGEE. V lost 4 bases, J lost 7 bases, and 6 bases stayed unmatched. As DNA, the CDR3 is TGTGCCAGCAGCCCATCGGGACTAGCGGGAGGAAATGAGCAGTTCTTC. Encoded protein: CASSPSGLAGGNEQFF.

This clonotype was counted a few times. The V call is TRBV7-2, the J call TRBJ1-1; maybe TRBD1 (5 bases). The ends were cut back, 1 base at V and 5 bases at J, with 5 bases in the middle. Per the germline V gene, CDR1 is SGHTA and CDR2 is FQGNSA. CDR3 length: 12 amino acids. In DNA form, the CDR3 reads TGTGCCAGCAGCTTAGGGACAACTGAAGCTTTCTTT. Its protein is CASSLGTTEAFF.

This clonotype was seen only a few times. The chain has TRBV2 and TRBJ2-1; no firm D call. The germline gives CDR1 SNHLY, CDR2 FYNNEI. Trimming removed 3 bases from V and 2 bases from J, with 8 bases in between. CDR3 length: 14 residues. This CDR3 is CASSEGYPYNEQFF. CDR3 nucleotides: TGTGCCAGCAGTGAGGGTTACCCCTACAATGAGCAGTTCTTC.

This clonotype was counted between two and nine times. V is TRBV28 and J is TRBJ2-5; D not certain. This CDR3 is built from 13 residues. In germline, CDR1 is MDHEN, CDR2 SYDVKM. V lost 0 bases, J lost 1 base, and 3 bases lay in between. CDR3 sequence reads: CASSLWSQETQYF. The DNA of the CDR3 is TGTGCCAGCAGTTTATGGAGCCAAGAGACCCAGTACTTC.

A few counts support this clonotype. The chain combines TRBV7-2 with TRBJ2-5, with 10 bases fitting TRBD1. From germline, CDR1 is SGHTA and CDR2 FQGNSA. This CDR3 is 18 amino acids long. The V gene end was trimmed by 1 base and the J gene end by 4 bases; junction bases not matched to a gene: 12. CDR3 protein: CASSLVGGGTGAIETQYF. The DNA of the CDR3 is TGTGCCAGCAGCTTAGTGGGGGGTGGGACAGGGGCAATAGAGACCCAGTACTTC. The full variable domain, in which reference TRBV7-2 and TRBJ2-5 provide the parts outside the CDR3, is GAGVSQSPSNKVTEKGKDVELRCDPISGHTALYWYRQSLGQGLEFLIYFQGNSAPDKSGLPSDRFSAERTGGSVSTLTIQRTQQEDSAVYLCASSLVGGGTGAIETQYFGPGTRLLVL.

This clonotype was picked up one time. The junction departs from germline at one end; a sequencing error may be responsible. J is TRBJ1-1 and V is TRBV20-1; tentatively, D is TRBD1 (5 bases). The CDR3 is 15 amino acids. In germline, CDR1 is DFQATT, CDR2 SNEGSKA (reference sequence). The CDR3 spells CSASPVAGWNPEAFF. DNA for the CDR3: TGCAGTGCTTCCCCTGTAGCAGGGTGGAACCCTGAAGCTTTCTTT.

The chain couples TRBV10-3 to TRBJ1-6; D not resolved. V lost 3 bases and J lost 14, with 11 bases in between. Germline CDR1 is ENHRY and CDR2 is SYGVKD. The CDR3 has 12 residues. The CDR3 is CAISEAEFSLHF. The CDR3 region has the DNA TGTGCCATCAGTGAAGCGGAGTTCTCCCTCCACTTT.

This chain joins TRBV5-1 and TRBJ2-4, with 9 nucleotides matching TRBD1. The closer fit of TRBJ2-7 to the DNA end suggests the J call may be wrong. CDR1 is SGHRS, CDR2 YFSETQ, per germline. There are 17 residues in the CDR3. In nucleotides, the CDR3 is TGCGCCAGCAGCCCACCGAGGGGGACAGGGTATATCCACGAGCAGTACTTC. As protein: CASSPPRGTGYIHEQYF.

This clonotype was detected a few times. The chain's CDR3 is CASSYSAAPEQFF. In DNA form, the CDR3 reads TGTGCCAGCAGTTATAGCGCGGCTCCCGAGCAGTTCTTC. The chain is built from TRBV11-2 and TRBJ2-1, with a weak D call TRBD2 (5 bases). Germline V CDR1 and CDR2: SGHAT, FQNNGV. V gave up 6 bases and J gave up 10 bases, with 16 bases separating them. There are 13 residues in the CDR3.

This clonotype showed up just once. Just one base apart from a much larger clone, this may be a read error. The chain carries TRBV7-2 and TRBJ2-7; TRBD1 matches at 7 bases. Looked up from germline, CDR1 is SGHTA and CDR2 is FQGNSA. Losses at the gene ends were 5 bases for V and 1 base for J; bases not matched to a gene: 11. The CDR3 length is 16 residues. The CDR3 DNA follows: TGTACCAGCAGCGCATCGGGACAGATATCTTCCTACGAGCAGTACTTC. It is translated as CTSSASGQISSYEQYF.

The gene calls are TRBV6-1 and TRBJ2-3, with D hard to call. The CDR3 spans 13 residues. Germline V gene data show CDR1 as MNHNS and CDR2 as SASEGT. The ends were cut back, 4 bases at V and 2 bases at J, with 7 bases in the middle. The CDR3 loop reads CASSVRSTDTQYF. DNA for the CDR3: TGTGCCAGCAGTGTGAGGTCCACAGATACGCAGTATTTT.

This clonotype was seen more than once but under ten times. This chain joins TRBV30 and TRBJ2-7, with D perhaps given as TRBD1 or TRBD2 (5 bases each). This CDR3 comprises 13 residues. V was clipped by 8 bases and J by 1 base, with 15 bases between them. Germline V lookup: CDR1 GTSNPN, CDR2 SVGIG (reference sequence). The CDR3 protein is CAQNRDESYEQYF. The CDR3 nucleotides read TGTGCCCAAAACCGGGACGAATCCTACGAGCAGTACTTC.

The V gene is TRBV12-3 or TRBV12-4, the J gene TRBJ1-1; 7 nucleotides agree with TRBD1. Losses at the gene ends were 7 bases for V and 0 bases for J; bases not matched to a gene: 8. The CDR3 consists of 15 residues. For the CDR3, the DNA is TGTGCCAGCACCAGACAGGGAATCGTGAACACTGAAGCTTTCTTT. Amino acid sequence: CASTRQGIVNTEAFF.

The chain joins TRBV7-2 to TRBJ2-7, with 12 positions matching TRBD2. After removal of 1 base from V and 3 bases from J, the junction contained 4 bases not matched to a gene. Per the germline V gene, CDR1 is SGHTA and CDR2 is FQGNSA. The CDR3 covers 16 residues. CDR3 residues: CASSLGPLAGGYEQYF. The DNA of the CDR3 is TGTGCCAGCAGCTTAGGCCCACTAGCGGGAGGCTACGAGCAGTACTTC.

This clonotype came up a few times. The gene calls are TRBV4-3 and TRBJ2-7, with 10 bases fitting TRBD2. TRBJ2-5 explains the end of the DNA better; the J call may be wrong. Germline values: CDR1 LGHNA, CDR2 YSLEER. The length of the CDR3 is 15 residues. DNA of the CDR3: TGCGCCAGCAGCCGAGAAAGCGGGAGGGACGAGACCCAGTACTTC. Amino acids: CASSRESGRDETQYF.

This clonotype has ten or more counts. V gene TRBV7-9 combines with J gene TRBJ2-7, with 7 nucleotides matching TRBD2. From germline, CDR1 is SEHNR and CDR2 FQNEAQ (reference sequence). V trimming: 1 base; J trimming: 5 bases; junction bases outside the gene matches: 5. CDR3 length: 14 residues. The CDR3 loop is CASSLGRGSDEQYF. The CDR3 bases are TGTGCCAGCAGCTTAGGCCGCGGGAGCGACGAGCAGTACTTC.

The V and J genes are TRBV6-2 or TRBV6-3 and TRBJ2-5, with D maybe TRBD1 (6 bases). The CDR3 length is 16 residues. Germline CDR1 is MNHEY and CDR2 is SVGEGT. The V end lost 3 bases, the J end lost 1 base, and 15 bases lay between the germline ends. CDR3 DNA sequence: TGTGCCAGCAGTTATACCTCGGGACACGGCCAAGAGACCCAGTACTTC. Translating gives CASSYTSGHGQETQYF.

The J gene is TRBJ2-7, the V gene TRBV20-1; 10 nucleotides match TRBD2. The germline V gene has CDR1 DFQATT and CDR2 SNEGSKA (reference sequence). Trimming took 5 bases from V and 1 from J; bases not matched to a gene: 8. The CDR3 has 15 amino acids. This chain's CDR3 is CSASTPSGGSYEQYF. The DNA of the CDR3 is TGCAGTGCTTCTACTCCTAGCGGGGGATCCTACGAGCAGTACTTC.

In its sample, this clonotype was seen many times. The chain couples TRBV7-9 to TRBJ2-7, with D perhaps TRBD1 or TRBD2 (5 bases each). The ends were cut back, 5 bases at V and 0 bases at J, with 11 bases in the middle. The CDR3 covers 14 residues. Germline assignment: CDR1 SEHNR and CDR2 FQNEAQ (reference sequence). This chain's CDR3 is CASSAAGTSYEQYF. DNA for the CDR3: TGTGCCAGCAGCGCCGCCGGGACCTCCTACGAGCAGTACTTC.

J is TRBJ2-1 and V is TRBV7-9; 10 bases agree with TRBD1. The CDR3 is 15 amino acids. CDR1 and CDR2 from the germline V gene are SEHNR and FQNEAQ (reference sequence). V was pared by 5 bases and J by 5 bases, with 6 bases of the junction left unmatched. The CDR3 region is CASSTGTGANNEQFF. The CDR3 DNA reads TGTGCCAGCAGCACTGGGACAGGGGCCAACAATGAGCAGTTCTTC.

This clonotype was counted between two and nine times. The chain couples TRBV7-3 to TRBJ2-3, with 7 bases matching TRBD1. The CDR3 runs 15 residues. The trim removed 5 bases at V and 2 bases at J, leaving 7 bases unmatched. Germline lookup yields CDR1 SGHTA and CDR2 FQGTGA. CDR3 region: CASSNRQGNTDTQYF. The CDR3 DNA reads TGTGCCAGCAGCAACAGACAGGGAAACACAGATACGCAGTATTTT. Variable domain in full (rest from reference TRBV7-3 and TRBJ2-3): GAGVSQTPSNKVTEKGKYVELRCDPISGHTALYWYRQSLGQGPEFLIYFQGTGAADDSGLPNDRFFAVRPEGSVSTLKIQRTERGDSAVYLCASSNRQGNTDTQYFGPGTRLTVL.

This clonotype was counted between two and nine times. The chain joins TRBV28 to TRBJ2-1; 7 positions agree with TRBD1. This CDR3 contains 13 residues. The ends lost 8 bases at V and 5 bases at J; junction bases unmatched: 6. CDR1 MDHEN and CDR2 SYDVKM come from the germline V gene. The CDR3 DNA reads TGTGCCAGCCTCGGGACAGTCGACAATGAGCAGTTCTTC. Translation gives CASLGTVDNEQFF.

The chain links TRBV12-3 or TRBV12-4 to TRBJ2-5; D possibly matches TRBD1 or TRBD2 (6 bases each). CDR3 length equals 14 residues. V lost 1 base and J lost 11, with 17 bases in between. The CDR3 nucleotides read TGTGCCAGCAGTTTAGGCGGGGACAACAATGAGCAGTACTTC. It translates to CASSLGGDNNEQYF.

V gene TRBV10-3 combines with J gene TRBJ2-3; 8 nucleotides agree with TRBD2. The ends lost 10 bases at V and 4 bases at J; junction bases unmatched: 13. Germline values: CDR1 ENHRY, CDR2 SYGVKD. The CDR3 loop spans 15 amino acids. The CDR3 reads CANSPISGTPDTQYF. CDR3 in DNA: TGTGCCAACTCCCCGATTAGCGGGACTCCAGATACGCAGTATTTT.

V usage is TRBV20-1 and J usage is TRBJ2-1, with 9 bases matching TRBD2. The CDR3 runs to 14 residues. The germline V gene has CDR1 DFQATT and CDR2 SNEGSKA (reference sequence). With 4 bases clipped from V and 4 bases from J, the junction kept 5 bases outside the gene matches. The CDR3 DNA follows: TGCAGTGCTATCAGCGGGGGGCCTTACAATGAGCAGTTCTTC. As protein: CSAISGGPYNEQFF.